A selection of T cell receptor beta chains follows, all from one sample in a study of shared clonotypes between healthy human individuals. Here immunoSEQ multiplex PCR was the method, and the copy in TCRdb shows in-frame clones only, minus some. Altogether about 2.4 million clones are present, 80% to 95% being singletons, with the ten largest covering approximately 0.37%. Input material: naive CD4+ T cells from PBMCs. The receptors were gathered from a man between 18 and 29 years old in good health. Some clones in this sample may be carry-over from other donors' samples. Each CDR3 is given without its conserved first and last residue. Where a row states a size, it is once, few, many or the class of an expanded clone; other rows omit it.

j_gene: TRBJ2-7; abundance: NA; v_gene: TRBV10-3; CDR3aa: AISGGRAWEQY
j_gene: TRBJ1-2; abundance: NA; v_gene: TRBV27; CDR3aa: ASFSRRGGGYGYT
j_gene: TRBJ2-2; abundance: NA; v_gene: TRBV19; CDR3aa: ASSIKYWVAGESNTGELF
j_gene: TRBJ1-2; abundance: NA; v_gene: TRBV28; CDR3aa: ASRRGTPGAYT
j_gene: TRBJ2-7; abundance: NA; v_gene: TRBV2; CDR3aa: AARGDRAGSYEQY
j_gene: TRBJ2-7; abundance: NA; v_gene: TRBV4-1; CDR3aa: ASSQGLAGSYEQY
j_gene: TRBJ2-2; abundance: NA; v_gene: TRBV30; CDR3aa: AWSHQGGELF
j_gene: TRBJ2-7; abundance: NA; v_gene: TRBV7-9; CDR3aa: ASSSTQWDYEQY
j_gene: TRBJ1-1; abundance: NA; v_gene: TRBV7-3; CDR3aa: ASSQQGAGTEAF
j_gene: TRBJ2-1; abundance: NA; v_gene: TRBV6-6; CDR3aa: ASTSQGQLRKF
j_gene: TRBJ2-7; abundance: once; v_gene: TRBV5-4; CDR3aa: ASSFGLAGVEQY
j_gene: TRBJ2-1; abundance: NA; v_gene: TRBV19; CDR3aa: ASSGSSFLGGEQF
j_gene: TRBJ1-5; abundance: NA; v_gene: TRBV2; CDR3aa: ASNGRSNQPQH
j_gene: TRBJ2-5; abundance: NA; v_gene: TRBV9; CDR3aa: ASSPRGGRETQY
j_gene: TRBJ2-4; abundance: NA; v_gene: TRBV5-4; CDR3aa: ASSFGDIKNIQY